This T cell receptor beta chain was identified in a study of T-cell memory formation after mild COVID-19 (dated by TCRdb to about 2021). At the level of the whole study: Most TCR sequence clusters were specific to one of the two donors. Two young, previously healthy adult volunteers, one female and one male, were included in the cohort. Longitudinal TCRalpha and TCRbeta repertoire sequencing tracked T-cell clones expanding and contracting after mild COVID-19 in two donors. The paper as a whole reports these results and caveats: The study covered only a couple of mild cases, and larger cohorts including severe cases with pre-infection samples were considered necessary. Some responding clones were found in pre-infection memory, which suggests that pre-existing cross-reactive memory T cells took part in the SARS-CoV-2 response. SARS-CoV-2 specificity of the second-wave clones peaking on day 37 was not confirmed. Clones contracting from day 15 to 85 had balanced CD4/CD8 phenotypes, while a second wave expanding from day 15 to 37 was biased towards CD4+. Contracting CD4+ clones appeared mostly in the CM and EM memory subsets, whereas CD8+ clones were enriched in EMRA.

Ficoll-Paque density gradient centrifugation was used to isolate PBMCs. Only a few counts were recorded for this clonotype. What antigen it recognizes has not been identified. Qualities for individual bases were not recorded, and no much larger clone is one base off. Sequencing used an Illumina NovaSeq 6000. Using 5'RACE with constant-segment primers, TCRalpha and TCRbeta cDNA libraries were constructed, with sample barcodes and unique molecular identifiers added in the process. Trizol reagent was used to extract RNA from every sample. Library amplification was performed in two PCR steps, and a second sample barcode and Illumina TruSeq adapters were introduced in the second step. The libraries were sequenced on an Illumina NovaSeq using 2 x 150 bp paired-end reads. As for the original processing: With migec v1.2.7, reads were demultiplexed and then collapsed into UMI-guided consensus sequences. Using mixcr v2.1.11, the UMI consensuses were aligned to TRA and TRB V and J templates and assembled into clonotypes. A clonotype was counted as expanded or contracted only if both edgeR and NoisET called the change significant, with noise models trained on biological replicates. For edgeR calls, the thresholds were a false discovery rate-adjusted p below 0.01 and a log2 fold-change of 1. As an exploratory analysis of dynamics, max-normalized trajectories of the 1000 most abundant clonotypes were examined with PCA combined with hierarchical clustering. The CD4 or CD8 phenotype of responding clones was assigned using the separately sequenced CD4+ and CD8+ repertoires. Using fastp trimming at Q25 and MiXCR clonotype assembly, TCRdb reanalyzed the public sequencing data and kept in-frame beta chains. Rows are unified per CDR3 protein, each entry keeping the most common DNA and genes. The V and J calls were not made by the authors but by TCRdb's processing. This sample gives around 250,000 distinct CDR3 sequences in total; roughly 17% of them show up just once. More than 20% of the sample rests with the top ten.

Material for sequencing was PBMCs or a T cell subset sorted from them (not recorded which). The sequence came from a man younger than 30 who had mild COVID-19 (a few samples of this study predate the infection). The sample titles of this study are shuffled in the database, so cell type and time point are left out; the donor was told from shared clones.

The CDR3: CSVEGSGVRAEAFF. The nucleotides read TGCAGCGTTGAAGGCTCAGGGGTTCGGGCTGAAGCTTTCTTT. The chain couples TRBV29-1 to TRBJ1-1; the D gene is perhaps TRBD1, on 6 matching bases. Between the V and J ends, shortened by 1 base and 6 bases respectively, the junction contains 15 bases. For CDR1 and CDR2, the germline V gene lists SQVTM and ANQGSEA. Inclusive of the bounding cysteine and phenylalanine, the CDR3 is 14 residues long. Only the CDR3 DNA stays, 42 bases, in frame from base 1. Full variable domain (CDR3 extended with the reference TRBV29-1 and TRBJ1-1 proteins): SAVISQKPSRDICQRGTSLTIQCQVDSQVTMMFWYRQQPGQSLTLIATANQGSEATYESGFVIDKFPISRPNLTFSTLTVSNMSPEDSSIYLCSVEGSGVRAEAFFGQGTRLTVV.